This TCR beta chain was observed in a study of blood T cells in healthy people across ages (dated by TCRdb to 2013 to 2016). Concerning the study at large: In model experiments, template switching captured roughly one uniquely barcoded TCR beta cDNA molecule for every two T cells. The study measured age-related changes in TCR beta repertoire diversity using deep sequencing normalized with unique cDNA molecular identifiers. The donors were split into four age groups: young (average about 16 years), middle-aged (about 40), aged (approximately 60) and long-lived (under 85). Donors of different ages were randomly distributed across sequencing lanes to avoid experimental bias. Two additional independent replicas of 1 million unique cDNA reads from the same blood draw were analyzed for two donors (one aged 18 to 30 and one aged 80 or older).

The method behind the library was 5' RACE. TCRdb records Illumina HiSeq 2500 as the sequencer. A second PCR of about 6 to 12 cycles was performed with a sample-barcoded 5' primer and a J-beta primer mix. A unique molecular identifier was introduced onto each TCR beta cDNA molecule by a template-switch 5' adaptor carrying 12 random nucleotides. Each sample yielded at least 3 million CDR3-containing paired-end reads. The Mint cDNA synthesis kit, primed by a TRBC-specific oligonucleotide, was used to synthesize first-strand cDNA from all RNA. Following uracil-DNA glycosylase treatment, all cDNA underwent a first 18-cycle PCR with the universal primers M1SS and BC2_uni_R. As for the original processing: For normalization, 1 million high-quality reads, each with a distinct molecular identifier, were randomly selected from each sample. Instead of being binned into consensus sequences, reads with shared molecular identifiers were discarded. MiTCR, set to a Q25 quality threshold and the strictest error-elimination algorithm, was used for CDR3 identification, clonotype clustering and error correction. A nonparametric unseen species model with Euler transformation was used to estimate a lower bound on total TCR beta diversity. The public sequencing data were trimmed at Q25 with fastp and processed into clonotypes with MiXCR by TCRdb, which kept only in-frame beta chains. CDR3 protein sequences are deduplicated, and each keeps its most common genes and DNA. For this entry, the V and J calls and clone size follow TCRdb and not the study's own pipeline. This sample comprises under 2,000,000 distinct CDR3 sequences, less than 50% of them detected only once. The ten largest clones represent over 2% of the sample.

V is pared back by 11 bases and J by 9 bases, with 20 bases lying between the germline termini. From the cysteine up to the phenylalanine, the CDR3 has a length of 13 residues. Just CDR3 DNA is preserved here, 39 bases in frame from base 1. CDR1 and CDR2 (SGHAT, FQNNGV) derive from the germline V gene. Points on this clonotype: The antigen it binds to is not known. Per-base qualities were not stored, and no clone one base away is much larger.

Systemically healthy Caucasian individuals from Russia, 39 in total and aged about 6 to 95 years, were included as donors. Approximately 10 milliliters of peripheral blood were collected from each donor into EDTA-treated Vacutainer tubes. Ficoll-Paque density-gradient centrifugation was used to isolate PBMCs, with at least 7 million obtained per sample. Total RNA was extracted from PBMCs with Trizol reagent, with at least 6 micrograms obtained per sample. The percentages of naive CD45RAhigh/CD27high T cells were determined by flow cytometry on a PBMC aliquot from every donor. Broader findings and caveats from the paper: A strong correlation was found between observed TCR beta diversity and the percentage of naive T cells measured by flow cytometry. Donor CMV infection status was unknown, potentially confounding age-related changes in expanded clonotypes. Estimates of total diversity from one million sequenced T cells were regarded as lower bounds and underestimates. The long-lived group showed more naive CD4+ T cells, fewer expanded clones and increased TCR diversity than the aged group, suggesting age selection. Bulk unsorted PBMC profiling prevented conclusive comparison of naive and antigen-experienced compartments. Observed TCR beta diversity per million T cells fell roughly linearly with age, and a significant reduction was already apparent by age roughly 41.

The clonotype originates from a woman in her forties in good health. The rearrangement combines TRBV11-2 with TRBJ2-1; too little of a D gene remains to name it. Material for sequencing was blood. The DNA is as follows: TGTGCCGCCCAACCCTCCAACTTTGTTGAGCAGTTCTTC. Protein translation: CAAQPSNFVEQFF.